Sequencing of this T cell receptor beta chain was carried out in a study of T cell responses to AZD1222 COVID-19 vaccine. The length of the CDR3 is 13 residues. Germline V CDR1 and CDR2: SGHTA, FQGNSA. Trimming took off 8 bases at V and 5 bases at J, with 13 bases between the two ends. To note about this clone: Its antigen is undetermined.

Libraries were prepared by immunoSEQ multiplex PCR; TCRdb keeps only in-frame clonotypes and omits some of them. The table records about 120,000 clones, around 93% of them present only once. Findings and caveats of the study: Repertoire sampling occurred only after the peak T cell response. Targeting of unmutated variant regions was reportedly seen in nearly half of spike-specific TCRs.

Material: peripheral blood, obtained on day 0 of AZD1222 vaccination. The TCR originated in an adult in good health. J is TRBJ1-5 and V is TRBV7-2; unclear D gene. CDR3 coding DNA: TGTGCCAGCTCGCAATACAATTATCAGCCCCAGCATTTT. Translated: CASSQYNYQPQHF.